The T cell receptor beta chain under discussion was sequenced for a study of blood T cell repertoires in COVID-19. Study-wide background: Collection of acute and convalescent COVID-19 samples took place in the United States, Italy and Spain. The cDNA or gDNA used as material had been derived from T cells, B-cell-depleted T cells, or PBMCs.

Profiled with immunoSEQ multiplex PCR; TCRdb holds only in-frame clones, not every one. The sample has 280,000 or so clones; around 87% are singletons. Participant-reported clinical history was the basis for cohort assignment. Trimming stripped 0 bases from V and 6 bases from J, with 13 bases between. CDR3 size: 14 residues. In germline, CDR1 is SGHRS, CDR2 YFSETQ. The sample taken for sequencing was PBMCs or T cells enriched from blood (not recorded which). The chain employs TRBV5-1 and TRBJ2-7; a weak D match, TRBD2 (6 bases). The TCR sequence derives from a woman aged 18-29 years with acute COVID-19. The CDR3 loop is CASSLETRGGEQYF. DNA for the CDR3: TGCGCCAGCAGCTTGGAGACCCGGGGAGGCGAGCAGTACTTC.